This T cell receptor beta chain is from a study of T-cell memory formation after mild COVID-19. Points from the study as a whole: Cross-reactive memory seemingly joined, as some responding clones were found in pre-infection memory. Unconfirmed was the SARS-CoV-2 specificity of second-wave clones that peaked on day 37.

This clonotype was counted between two and nine times. Its specificity is not known. Constant-segment primers were used for 5'RACE, and the resulting TCR alpha and TCR beta cDNA libraries carried sample barcodes and UMIs. TCRdb re-called the 5' RACE reads with MiXCR, one entry per CDR3 protein. The top ten clones hold around a fifth of a sample with some 350,000 distinct CDR3 sequences, 10% to 15% of them seen once. The V gene's germline CDR1 is ENHRY and CDR2 SYGVKD. Trimming left V 2 bases short and J 2 bases short, with 8 bases between. The CDR3 contains 14 residues. The sequenced sample consisted of PBMCs or a T cell subset sorted from them (not recorded which). This sequence joins TRBV10-3 and TRBJ2-3; D gene unclear. This TCR came from a man younger than 30 who had mild COVID-19 (a few samples of this study predate the infection). Cell type and time point are not known. The chain's CDR3 is CAISEIAVTDTQYF. CDR3 nucleotide sequence: TGTGCCATCAGTGAGATCGCGGTCACAGATACGCAGTATTTT.